The 2 T cell receptor beta chains below all came from one sample that was sequenced in a study of blood T cell repertoires in COVID-19. TCRdb's copy holds only in-frame clones and misses some; the assay was immunoSEQ multiplex PCR. The data hold roughly 67,000 clones, with approximately 88% observed a single time. The sequencing sample was made of peripheral blood. Receptor source: a woman in her sixties with acute or convalescent COVID-19.

The rearrangement joins TRBV27 to TRBJ1-6; D is possibly TRBD1 (6 bases). Looked up from germline, CDR1 is MNHEY and CDR2 is SMNVEV (reference sequence). The V end was cut by 4 bases, the J end by 4 bases, with 8 bases between. The CDR3 loop spans 14 amino acids. The CDR3 sequence: CASSSTGYNSPLHF. The CDR3 DNA reads as TGTGCCAGCAGTTCCACAGGGTATAATTCACCCCTCCACTTT.

The chain recombines TRBV5-4 with TRBJ2-2; 11 bases match TRBD2. Trimming cost V 0 bases and J 8 bases; bases outside gene matches: 9. The CDR3 is 17 amino acids. The V gene's germline CDR1 is SGHNT and CDR2 YYREEE (reference sequence). CDR3 DNA: TGTGCCAGCAGCTTGGAACGCGCTAGCGGGAGGAGAGGGGAGCTGTTTTTT. Translating gives CASSLERASGRRGELFF.